This entry lists 8 T cell receptor beta chains sequenced from one sample in a study of T cells in narcolepsy. Profiling relied on immunoSEQ multiplex PCR, and the TCRdb table lists in-frame clones only, not all of them. The sample has nearly 35,000 clones; around 80% are singletons. Source material: memory (CD45RA-) CD4+ T cells from blood. The receptors were sampled from a human donor in good health.

V and J are TRBV10-3 and TRBJ1-5; D may be TRBD1 (5 bases). The CDR3 runs 13 residues. Germline CDR1 and CDR2: ENHRY and SYGVKD. The V end lost 10 bases, the J end lost 3 bases, and 13 bases lay between the germline ends. The CDR3 spells CATQQVLNQPQHF. Here the CDR3 DNA reads TGTGCCACACAACAGGTACTCAATCAGCCCCAGCATTTT.

This clone has more than one count but fewer than ten. The V and J genes are TRBV2 and TRBJ1-5; D is uncertain. The germline gives CDR1 SNHLY, CDR2 FYNNEI. The length of the CDR3 is 17 residues. The V end was cut by 8 bases, the J end by 0 bases, with 20 bases between. DNA of the CDR3: TGTGCCAGCCGAGACGGAGGGATCACTTATAGCAATCAGCCCCAGCATTTT. This codes for CASRDGGITYSNQPQHF.

The chain is built from TRBV10-1 and TRBJ2-1; the match to TRBD2 covers 7 bases. V was clipped by 2 bases and J by 5 bases; unmatched bases: 3. Germline assignment: CDR1 WNHNN and CDR2 SYGVQD (reference sequence). The CDR3 extends over 14 amino acids. This CDR3 is CASSEPSGNNEQFF. The CDR3 coding sequence is TGCGCCAGCAGTGAGCCTAGCGGTAACAATGAGCAGTTCTTC.

The rearrangement uses TRBV4-1 and TRBJ2-3; D is ambiguous. CDR1 and CDR2 from the germline V gene are MGHRA and YSYEKL. V was trimmed by 3 bases and J by 4 bases, leaving 14 bases between them. This CDR3 has 15 amino acids. The CDR3 sequence is CASSHPVVVADTQYF. CDR3 DNA: TGCGCCAGCAGCCACCCTGTTGTCGTCGCAGATACGCAGTATTTT.

The rearrangement links TRBV18 to TRBJ2-1; D unresolved. Germline CDR1 and CDR2: KGHSH and LQKENI. Between the trimmed V and J ends, which lost 2 bases and 6 bases, there was a span of 5 bases. The CDR3 extends over 12 amino acids. In nucleotides, the CDR3 is TGTGCCAGCTCACCAAAGGGCAATGAGCAGTTCTTC. Its protein is CASSPKGNEQFF.

Worth noting for this clone: The junction and the germline gene differ at one end; a read error may be behind it. V usage is TRBV10-3 and J usage is TRBJ2-5; TRBD1 might be the D (6 bases). Germline loops: CDR1 ENHRY, CDR2 SYGVKD. The CDR3 totals 17 residues. CDR3: CAISAWDTTLTQGTQYF. CDR3 DNA: TGTGCCATCAGTGCTTGGGACACCACGCTCACCCAAGGGACCCAGTACTTC.

This clone appeared once. V is TRBV6-5 and J is TRBJ1-2; D not certain. This CDR3 contains 14 residues. V was cut by 0 bases and J by 8 bases, with 13 bases left in between. Germline CDR1 is MNHEY and CDR2 is SVGAGI. CDR3 sequence reads: CASSYSVPEGGYTF. The CDR3 DNA follows: TGTGCCAGCAGTTACTCGGTGCCAGAAGGGGGCTACACCTTC.

This clone was seen only a few times. This chain connects TRBV2 to TRBJ2-1; a possible D gene is TRBD2 (5 bases). V lost 2 bases and J lost 7, with 18 bases in between. CDR1 is SNHLY, CDR2 FYNNEI, per germline. The CDR3 sequence is 16 residues long. CDR3 protein: CASSERQSSGWNEQFF. The CDR3 bases are TGTGCCAGCAGTGAAAGGCAGTCTTCGGGGTGGAATGAGCAGTTCTTC.